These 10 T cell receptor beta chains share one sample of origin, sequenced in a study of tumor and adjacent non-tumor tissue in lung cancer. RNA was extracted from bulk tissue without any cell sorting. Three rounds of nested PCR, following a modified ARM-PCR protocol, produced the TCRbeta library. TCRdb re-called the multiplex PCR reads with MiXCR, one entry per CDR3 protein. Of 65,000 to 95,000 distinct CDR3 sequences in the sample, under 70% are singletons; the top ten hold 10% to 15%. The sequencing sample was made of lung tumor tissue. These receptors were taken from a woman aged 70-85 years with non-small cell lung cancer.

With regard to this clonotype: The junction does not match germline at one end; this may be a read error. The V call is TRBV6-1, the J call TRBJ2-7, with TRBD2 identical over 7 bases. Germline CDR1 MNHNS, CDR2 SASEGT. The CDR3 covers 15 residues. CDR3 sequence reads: CASSGGTSVLYEQYF. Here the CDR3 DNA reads TGTGCCAGCAGTGGGGGCACTAGCGTCCTCTACGAGCAATACTTC.

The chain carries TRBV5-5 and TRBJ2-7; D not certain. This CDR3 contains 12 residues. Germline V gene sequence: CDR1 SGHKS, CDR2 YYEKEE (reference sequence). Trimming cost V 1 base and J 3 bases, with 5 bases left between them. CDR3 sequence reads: CASSLRSYEQYF. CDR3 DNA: TGTGCCAGCAGCTTGAGGAGCTACGAGCAGTACTTC.

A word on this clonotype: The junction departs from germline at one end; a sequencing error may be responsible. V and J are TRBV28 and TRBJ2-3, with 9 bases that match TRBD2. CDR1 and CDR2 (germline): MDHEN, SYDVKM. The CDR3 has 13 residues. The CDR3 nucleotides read TGTGCCAGCGAGCGGGGGGACACAGATATGCAGTATTTT. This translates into CASERGDTDMQYF.

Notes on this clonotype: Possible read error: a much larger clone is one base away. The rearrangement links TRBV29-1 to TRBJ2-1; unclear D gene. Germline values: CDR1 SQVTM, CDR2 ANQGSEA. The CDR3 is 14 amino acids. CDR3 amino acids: CCVESSPPYNEQFF. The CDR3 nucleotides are TGCTGCGTTGAAAGTTCTCCCCCCTACAATGAGCAGTTCTTC.

For the CDR3, the DNA is TGTGCTAGTTGTCGGGACAGCACAGATACGCAGTATTTT. Its translation is CASCRDSTDTQYF. The V gene is TRBV6-2 or TRBV6-3, the J gene TRBJ2-3; D assignment may be TRBD1 or TRBD2 (5 bases each). This CDR3 comprises 13 residues. Germline V CDR1 and CDR2: MNHEY, SVGEGT.

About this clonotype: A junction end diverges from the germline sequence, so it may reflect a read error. In DNA, the CDR3 is TGTAGCGTCCTGACCGGGACAGGGAACACTGAAGCTTTCTTT. Its protein is CSVLTGTGNTEAFF. The chain uses TRBV29-1 and TRBJ1-1; 8 bases agree with TRBD1. Germline lookup yields CDR1 SQVTM and CDR2 ANQGSEA. The CDR3 length is 14 residues.

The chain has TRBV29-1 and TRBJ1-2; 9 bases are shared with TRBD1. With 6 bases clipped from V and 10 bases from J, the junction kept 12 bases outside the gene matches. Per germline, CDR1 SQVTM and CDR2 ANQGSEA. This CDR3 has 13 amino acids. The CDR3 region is CSVGRGTGNDYTF. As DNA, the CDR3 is TGCAGCGTGGGTCGAGGGACAGGGAATGACTACACCTTC.

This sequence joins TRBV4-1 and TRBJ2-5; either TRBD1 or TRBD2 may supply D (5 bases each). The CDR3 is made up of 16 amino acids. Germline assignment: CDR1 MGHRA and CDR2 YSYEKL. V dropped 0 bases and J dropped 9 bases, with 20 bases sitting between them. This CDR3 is CASSQDTSGFGEAQYF. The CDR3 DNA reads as TGCGCCAGCAGCCAAGATACTTCAGGGTTCGGGGAAGCCCAGTACTTC.

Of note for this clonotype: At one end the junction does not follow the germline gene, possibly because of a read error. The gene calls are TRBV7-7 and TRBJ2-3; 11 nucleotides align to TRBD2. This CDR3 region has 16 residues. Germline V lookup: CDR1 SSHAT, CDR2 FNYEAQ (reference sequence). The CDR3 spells CASSPGLAGAKDTQYF. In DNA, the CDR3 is TGTGCTAGCAGCCCCGGACTAGCGGGTGCCAAAGATACGCAGTATTTT.

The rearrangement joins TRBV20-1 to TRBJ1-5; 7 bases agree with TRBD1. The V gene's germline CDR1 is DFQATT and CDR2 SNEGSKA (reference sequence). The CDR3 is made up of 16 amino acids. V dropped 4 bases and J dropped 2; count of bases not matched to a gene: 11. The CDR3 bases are TGCAGTGCTAAACCAATGACAGGGTTCGGCAATCAGCCCCAGCATTTT. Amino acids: CSAKPMTGFGNQPQHF.